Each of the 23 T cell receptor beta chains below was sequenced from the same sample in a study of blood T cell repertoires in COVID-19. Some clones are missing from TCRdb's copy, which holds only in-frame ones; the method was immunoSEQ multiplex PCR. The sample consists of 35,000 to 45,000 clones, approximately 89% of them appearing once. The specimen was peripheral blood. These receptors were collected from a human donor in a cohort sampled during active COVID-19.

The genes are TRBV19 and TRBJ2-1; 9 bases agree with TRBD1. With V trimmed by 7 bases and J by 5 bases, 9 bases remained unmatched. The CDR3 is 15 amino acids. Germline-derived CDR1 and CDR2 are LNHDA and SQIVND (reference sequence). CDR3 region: CASNKQGAQNNEQFF. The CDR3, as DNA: TGTGCCAGTAACAAACAGGGGGCTCAAAACAATGAGCAGTTCTTC. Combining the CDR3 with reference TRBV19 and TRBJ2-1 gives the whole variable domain DGGITQSPKYLFRKEGQNVTLSCEQNLNHDAMYWYRQDPGQGLRLIYYSQIVNDFQKGDIAEGYSVSREKKESFPLTVTSAQKNPTAFYLCASNKQGAQNNEQFFGPGTRLTVL.

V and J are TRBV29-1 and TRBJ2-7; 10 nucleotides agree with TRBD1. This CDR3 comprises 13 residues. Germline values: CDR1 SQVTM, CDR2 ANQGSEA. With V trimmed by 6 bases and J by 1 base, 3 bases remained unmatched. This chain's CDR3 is CSVGTGDSYEQYF. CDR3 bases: TGCAGCGTGGGGACAGGGGATTCCTACGAGCAGTACTTC.

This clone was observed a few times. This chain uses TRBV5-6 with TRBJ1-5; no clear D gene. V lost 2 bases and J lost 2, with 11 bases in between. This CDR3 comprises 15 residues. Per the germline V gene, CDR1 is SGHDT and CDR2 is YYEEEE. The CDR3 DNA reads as TGTGCCAGCAGCTTATGGGCATCCGGCAATCAGCCCCAGCATTTT. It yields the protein CASSLWASGNQPQHF.

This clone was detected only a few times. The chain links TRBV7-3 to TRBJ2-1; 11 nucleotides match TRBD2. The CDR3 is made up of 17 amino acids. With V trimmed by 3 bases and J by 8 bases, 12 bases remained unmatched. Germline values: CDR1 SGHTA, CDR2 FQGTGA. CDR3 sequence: CASSFLAGGPLSDEQFF. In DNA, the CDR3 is TGTGCCAGCAGCTTCTTAGCGGGAGGGCCCCTTTCTGATGAGCAGTTCTTC. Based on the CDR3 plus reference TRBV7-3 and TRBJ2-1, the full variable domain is GAGVSQTPSNKVTEKGKYVELRCDPISGHTALYWYRQSLGQGPEFLIYFQGTGAADDSGLPNDRFFAVRPEGSVSTLKIQRTERGDSAVYLCASSFLAGGPLSDEQFFGPGTRLTVL.

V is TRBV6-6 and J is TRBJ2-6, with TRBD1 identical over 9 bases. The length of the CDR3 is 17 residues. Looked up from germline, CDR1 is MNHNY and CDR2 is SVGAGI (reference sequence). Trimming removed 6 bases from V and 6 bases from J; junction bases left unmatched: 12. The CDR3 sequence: CASRRPRGQGKANVLTF. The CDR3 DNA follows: TGTGCCAGCAGACGACCCCGGGGACAGGGCAAGGCCAACGTCCTGACTTTC.

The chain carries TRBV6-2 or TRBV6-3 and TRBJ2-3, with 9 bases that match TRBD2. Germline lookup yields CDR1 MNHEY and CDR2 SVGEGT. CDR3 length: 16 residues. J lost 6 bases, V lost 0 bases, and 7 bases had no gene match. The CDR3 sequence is CASSYSAREGLDTQYF. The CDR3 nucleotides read TGTGCCAGCAGTTACTCAGCGCGGGAGGGCCTCGATACGCAGTATTTT.

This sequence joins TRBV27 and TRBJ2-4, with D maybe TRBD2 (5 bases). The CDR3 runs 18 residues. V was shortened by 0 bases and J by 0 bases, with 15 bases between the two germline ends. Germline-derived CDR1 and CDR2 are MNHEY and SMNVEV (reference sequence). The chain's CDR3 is CASSLSGDPWRAKNIQYF. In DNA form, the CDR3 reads TGTGCCAGCAGTTTATCGGGAGATCCATGGAGAGCCAAAAACATTCAGTACTTC.

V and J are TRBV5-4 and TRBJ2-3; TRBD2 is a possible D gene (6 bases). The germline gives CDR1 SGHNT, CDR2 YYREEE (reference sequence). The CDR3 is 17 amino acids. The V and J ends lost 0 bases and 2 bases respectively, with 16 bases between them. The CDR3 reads CASSLVSTGVITDTQYF. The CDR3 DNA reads TGTGCCAGCAGCTTGGTCTCGACGGGGGTCATCACAGATACGCAGTATTTT.

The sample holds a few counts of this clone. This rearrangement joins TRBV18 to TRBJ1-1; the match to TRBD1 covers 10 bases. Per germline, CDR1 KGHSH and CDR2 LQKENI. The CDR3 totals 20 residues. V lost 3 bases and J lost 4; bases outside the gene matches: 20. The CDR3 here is CASSPAGTGAHLRRGTEAFF. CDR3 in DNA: TGTGCCAGCTCACCGGCCGGGACAGGGGCCCATCTGAGGAGGGGCACTGAAGCTTTCTTT.

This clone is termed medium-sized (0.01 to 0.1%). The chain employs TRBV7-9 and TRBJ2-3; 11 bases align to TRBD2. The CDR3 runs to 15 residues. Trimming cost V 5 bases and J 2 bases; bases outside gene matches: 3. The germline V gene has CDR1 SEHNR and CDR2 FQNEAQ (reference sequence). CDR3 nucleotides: TGTGCCAGCAGCCTTAGCGGGGGGGACACAGATACGCAGTATTTT. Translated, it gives CASSLSGGDTDTQYF.

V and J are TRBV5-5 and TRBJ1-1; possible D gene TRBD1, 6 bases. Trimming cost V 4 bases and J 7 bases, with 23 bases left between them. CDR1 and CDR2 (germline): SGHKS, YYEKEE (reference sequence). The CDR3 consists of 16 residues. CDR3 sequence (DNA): TGTGCCAGCAGCCCAACAGTAAGGACCCGACAGGATGAAGCTTTCTTT. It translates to CASSPTVRTRQDEAFF.

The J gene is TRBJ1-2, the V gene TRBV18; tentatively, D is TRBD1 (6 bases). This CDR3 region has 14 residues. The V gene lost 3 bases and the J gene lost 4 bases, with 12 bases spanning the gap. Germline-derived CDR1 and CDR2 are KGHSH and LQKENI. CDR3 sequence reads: CASSPDRGVYGYTF. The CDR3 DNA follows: TGTGCCAGCTCACCGGACAGAGGGGTCTATGGCTACACCTTC.

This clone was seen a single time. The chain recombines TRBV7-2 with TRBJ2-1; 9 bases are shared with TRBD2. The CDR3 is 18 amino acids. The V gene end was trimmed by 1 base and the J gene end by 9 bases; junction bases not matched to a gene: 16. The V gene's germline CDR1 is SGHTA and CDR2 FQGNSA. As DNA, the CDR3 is TGTGCCAGCAGCTTAGAAAGCTACAGGCGGGGGGGCCGAGGTGAGCAGTTCTTC. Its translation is CASSLESYRRGGRGEQFF. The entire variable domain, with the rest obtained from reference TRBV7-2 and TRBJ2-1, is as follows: GAGVSQSPSNKVTEKGKDVELRCDPISGHTALYWYRQSLGQGLEFLIYFQGNSAPDKSGLPSDRFSAERTGGSVSTLTIQRTQQEDSAVYLCASSLESYRRGGRGEQFFGPGTRLTVL.

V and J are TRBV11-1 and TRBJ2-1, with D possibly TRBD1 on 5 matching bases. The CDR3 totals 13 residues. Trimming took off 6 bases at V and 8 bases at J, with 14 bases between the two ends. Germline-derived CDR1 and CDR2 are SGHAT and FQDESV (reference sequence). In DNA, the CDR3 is TGTGCCAGCAGGCAGGTCCTACAGGATGAGCAGTTCTTC. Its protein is CASRQVLQDEQFF.

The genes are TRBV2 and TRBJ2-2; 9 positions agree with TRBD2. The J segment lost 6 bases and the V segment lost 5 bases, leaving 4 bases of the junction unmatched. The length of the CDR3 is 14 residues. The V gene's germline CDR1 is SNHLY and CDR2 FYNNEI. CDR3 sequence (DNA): TGTGCCAGCAGTATATTAGCGGGAGCCGGGGAGCTGTTTTTT. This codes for CASSILAGAGELFF.

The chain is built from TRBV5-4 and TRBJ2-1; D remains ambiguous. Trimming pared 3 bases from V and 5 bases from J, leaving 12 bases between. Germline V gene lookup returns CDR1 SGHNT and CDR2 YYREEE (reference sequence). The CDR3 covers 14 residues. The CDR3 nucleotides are TGTGCCAGCAGCTCCCGTAGGAGTCACAATGAGCAGTTCTTC. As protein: CASSSRRSHNEQFF.

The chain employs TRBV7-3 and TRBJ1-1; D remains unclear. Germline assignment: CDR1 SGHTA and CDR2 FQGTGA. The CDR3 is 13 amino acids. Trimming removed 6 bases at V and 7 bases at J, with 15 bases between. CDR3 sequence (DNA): TGTGCCAGCAGGATGGGCCGCGAGAGTGAAGCTTTCTTT. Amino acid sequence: CASRMGRESEAFF.

The CDR3 region has the DNA TGTGCCAGCAGTCCCGGACTGAACACCGGGGAGCTGTTTTTT. Translation gives CASSPGLNTGELFF. J is TRBJ2-2 and V is TRBV27, with D perhaps TRBD2 (5 bases). Trimming took 5 bases from V and 1 from J, leaving 8 bases between them. In germline, CDR1 is MNHEY, CDR2 SMNVEV (reference sequence). The CDR3 covers 14 residues.

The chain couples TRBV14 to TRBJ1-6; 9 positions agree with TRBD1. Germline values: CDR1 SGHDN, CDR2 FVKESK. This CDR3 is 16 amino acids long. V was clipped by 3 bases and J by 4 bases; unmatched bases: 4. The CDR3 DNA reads TGTGCCAGCAGCCATCTCGGGACAGGGTATAATTCACCCCTCCACTTT. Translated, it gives CASSHLGTGYNSPLHF.

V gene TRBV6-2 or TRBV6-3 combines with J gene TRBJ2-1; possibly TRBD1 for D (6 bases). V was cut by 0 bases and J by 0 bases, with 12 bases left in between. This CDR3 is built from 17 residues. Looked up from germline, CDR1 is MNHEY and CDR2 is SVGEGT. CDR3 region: CASSYSLTGTSYNEQFF. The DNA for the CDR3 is TGTGCCAGCAGTTACTCCCTCACAGGGACCTCCTACAATGAGCAGTTCTTC.

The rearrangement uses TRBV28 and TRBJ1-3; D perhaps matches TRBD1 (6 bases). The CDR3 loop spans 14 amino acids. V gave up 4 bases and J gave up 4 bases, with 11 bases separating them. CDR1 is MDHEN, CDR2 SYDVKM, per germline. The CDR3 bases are TGTGCCAGCAGTTGGCAGGGACACGGAAACACCATATATTTT. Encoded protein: CASSWQGHGNTIYF.

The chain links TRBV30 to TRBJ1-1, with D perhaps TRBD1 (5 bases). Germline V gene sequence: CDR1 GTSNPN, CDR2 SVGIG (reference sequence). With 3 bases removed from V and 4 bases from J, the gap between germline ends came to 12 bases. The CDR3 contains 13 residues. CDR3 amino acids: CAWRFGTSTEAFF. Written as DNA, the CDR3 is TGTGCCTGGAGATTCGGGACTTCCACTGAAGCTTTCTTT. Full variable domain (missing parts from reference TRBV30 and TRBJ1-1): SQTIHQWPATLVQPVGSPLSLECTVEGTSNPNLYWYRQAAGRGLQLLFYSVGIGQISSEVPQNLSASRPQDRQFILSSKKLLLSDSGFYLCAWRFGTSTEAFFGQGTRLTVV.

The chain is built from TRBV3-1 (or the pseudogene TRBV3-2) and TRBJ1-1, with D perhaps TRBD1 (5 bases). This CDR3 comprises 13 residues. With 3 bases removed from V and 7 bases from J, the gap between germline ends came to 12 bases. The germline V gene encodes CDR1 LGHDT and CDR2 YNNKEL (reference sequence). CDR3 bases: TGTGCCAGCAGCCAGCAGGGAACGTTTGAAGCTTTCTTT. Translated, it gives CASSQQGTFEAFF.